This passage covers 6 T cell receptor beta chains from one sample sequenced in a study of Graves' ophthalmopathy and Graves' hyperthyroidism. RNA transcripts were the source from which TCR beta CDR3 regions were amplified. RT-PCR with HTBI primers came first, then second-round multiplex PCR. Using its own MiXCR run on the multiplex PCR reads, TCRdb lists one record per CDR3 protein. The sample yields about 390,000 distinct CDR3 sequences, less than 20% seen once. Source material: peripheral blood. The receptors were sampled from a woman aged 18-29 years with stable Graves' hyperthyroidism.

This clonotype was picked up a small number of times. V usage is TRBV12-3 or TRBV12-4 and J usage is TRBJ2-6; 8 bases agree with TRBD1. Germline trimming cut 6 bases from V and 0 bases from J; bases unmatched to any gene: 7. This CDR3 has 17 amino acids. DNA for the CDR3: TGTGCCAGCAGCTCCACGACAGGGGCCTCTGGGGCCAACGTCCTGACTTTC. This sequence encodes CASSSTTGASGANVLTF.

This clonotype was found many times. The chain carries TRBV24-1 and TRBJ1-5, with D possibly TRBD1 on 6 matching bases. The ends were cut back, 9 bases at V and 4 bases at J, with 9 bases in the middle. CDR1 is KGHDR and CDR2 is SFDVKD in the germline V gene. This CDR3 comprises 12 residues. CDR3 in DNA: TGTGCCACCGCAGACAGGAATCAGCCCCAGCATTTT. It translates to CATADRNQPQHF.

Notes on this clonotype: Just one base apart from a much larger clone, this may be a read error. It is likely a read error, because the conserved phenylalanine at the end of the CDR3 is missing. The chain is built from TRBV12-3 or TRBV12-4 and TRBJ2-2; D not certain. The V and J ends lost 5 bases and 7 bases respectively, with 11 bases between them. CDR3 length: 13 residues. The DNA for the CDR3 is TGTGCCAGCAGTCATAAGGGTATCGGGGAGCTGTTTTCT. Translating it yields CASSHKGIGELFS.

This clonotype was seen repeatedly, ten times or more. This chain links TRBV19 with TRBJ2-7; TRBD1 is a possible D gene (5 bases). The CDR3 is made up of 12 amino acids. Germline V gene data show CDR1 as LNHDA and CDR2 as SQIVND (reference sequence). Deletions cut 5 bases from V and 3 bases from J, with 8 bases between. The CDR3 DNA follows: TGTGCCAGTAGTGCAGGGTTCTACGAGCAGTACTTC. It encodes CASSAGFYEQYF.

At least ten counts were recorded for this clonotype. The chain is built from TRBV29-1 and TRBJ1-1; 9 bases map to TRBD1. The CDR3 is made up of 14 amino acids. CDR1 is SQVTM, CDR2 ANQGSEA, per germline. V was pared by 2 bases and J by 7 bases, with 8 bases of the junction left unmatched. The CDR3 spells CSVEPTGGFGEAFF. In DNA, the CDR3 is TGCAGCGTTGAACCCACAGGGGGCTTTGGTGAAGCTTTCTTT.

This clonotype appeared many times. J is TRBJ2-7 and V is TRBV6-5; possible D gene TRBD2, 6 bases. The CDR3 covers 14 residues. Germline CDR1 MNHEY, CDR2 SVGAGI. V was cut by 1 base and J by 6 bases, with 13 bases left in between. CDR3 in amino acids: CASSYLAAVGEQYF. The CDR3, as DNA: TGTGCCAGCAGTTACTTAGCGGCAGTGGGCGAGCAGTACTTC.